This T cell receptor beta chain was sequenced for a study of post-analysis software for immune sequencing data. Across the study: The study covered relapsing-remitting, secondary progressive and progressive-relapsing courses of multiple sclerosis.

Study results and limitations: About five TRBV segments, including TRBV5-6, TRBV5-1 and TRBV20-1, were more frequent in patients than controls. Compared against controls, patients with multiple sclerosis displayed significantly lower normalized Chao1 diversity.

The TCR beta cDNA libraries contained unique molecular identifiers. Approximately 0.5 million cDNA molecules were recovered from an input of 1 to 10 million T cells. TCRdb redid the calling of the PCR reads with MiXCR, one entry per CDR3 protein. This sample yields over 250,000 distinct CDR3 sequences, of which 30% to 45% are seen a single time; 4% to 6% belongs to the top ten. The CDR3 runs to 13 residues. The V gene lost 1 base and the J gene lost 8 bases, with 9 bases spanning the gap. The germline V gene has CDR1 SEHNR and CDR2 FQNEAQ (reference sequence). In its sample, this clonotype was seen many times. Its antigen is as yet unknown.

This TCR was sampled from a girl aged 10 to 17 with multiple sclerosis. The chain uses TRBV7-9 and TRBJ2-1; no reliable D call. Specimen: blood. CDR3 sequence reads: CASSLERDDEQFF. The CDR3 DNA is TGTGCCAGCAGCTTAGAAAGGGATGATGAGCAGTTCTTC.